This T cell receptor beta chain was identified during a study of cytomegalovirus exposure and HLA in healthy donors (TCRdb year 2017). Regarding the study in general: According to a later analysis, the 120 or so validation repertoires were produced on the same platform as the 666 repertoires of the first cohort. The study aimed to test whether signatures of past pathogen exposure could be identified by cataloging public T cell receptors. Along with the roughly 700-subject first cohort, a separate validation cohort of more than 90 different subjects was used. High-throughput TCR immunosequencing, statistical association of individual TCRs with disease status, and machine learning were combined to predict cytomegalovirus infection status.

The germline V gene sets CDR1 to MRHNA and CDR2 to SNTAGT. V is shortened by 4 bases, J by 6 bases, and the region joining them spans 10 bases. Counted from cysteine to phenylalanine, this CDR3 has 13 amino acids. The entry retains the CDR3 DNA only, 39 bases that are in frame from base 1. Library prep was done by the immunoSEQ multiplex PCR assay. Per the authors' processing: A statistical classification framework was built for diagnosing cytomegalovirus status from the catalog of TCR beta chain sequences. TCRdb carries this immuneACCESS record with in-frame sequences only. Its versions omit some clonotypes, under half of them owing to an unresolved V gene in the studies checked, with the rest unexplained. V, J and clone size are taken as reported in that table, and D and trimming were inferred from the DNA itself. Recorded for this sample are 150,000 to 200,000 clones; roughly 84% of them occurred a single time. The ten top clones hold roughly 7.5% of the sample.

As regards this clone: Its antigen remains undetermined. No base quality information exists; no much larger clone differs at one position.

The full study reports these points: Across donors, most TCR sequences were observed very rarely, whereas some public TCRs were present in many individuals. The authors suggested that the approach could potentially be generalized to other disease states and immunological phenotypes. In vitro tests confirmed that a few of the cytomegalovirus-associated TCR beta chains recognize cytomegalovirus antigens. In a later analysis, TCRs clustered in the first cohort were found to also tend to co-occur in the roughly 120 validation repertoires, with approximately 95% of cluster scores above 0. The study gave a list of about 160 TCR beta chains associated with cytomegalovirus. The classifier was reported to diagnose cytomegalovirus status with high specificity and sensitivity in both the original cohort and the validation cohort. The validation cohort had no HLA typing available for a later analysis, so co-occurrence within that cohort was assessed over all 120 or so repertoires.

The donors were included in the validation cohort of around 120 subjects, a group kept apart from the roughly 700-subject first cohort. The chain was built from TRBV6-4 and TRBJ2-1, with no confidently assigned D gene. Source material: PBMCs. The receptor's source is a man younger than 35 in good health and CMV-seropositive. The sequence in DNA is TGTGCCAGCAGTGTCTCGCCTAGCAATGAGCAGTTCTTC. This gives the protein CASSVSPSNEQFF.